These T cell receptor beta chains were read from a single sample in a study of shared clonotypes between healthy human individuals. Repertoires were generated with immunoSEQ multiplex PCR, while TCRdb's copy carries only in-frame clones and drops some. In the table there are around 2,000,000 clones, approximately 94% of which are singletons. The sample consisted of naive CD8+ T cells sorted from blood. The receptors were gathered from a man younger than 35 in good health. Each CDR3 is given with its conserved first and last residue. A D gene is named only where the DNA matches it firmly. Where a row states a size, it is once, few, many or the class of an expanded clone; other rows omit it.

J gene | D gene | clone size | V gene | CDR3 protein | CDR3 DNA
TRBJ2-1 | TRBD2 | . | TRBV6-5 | CASSVAGALNEQFF | TGTGCCAGCAGTGTAGCGGGAGCTTTGAATGAGCAGTTCTTC
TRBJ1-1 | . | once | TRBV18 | CASSPPTVNTEAFF | TGTGCCAGCTCACCCCCGACAGTGAACACTGAAGCTTTCTTT
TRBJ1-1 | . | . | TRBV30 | CAWGPGGTEAFF | TGTGCCTGGGGGCCGGGTGGCACTGAAGCTTTCTTT
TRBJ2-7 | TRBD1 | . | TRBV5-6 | CASSWRGTGQGSNEQYF | TGTGCCAGCAGCTGGCGGGGTACAGGACAGGGCAGTAACGAGCAGTACTTC
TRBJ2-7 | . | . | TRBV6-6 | CASSYLGVSSYEQYF | TGTGCCAGCAGTTATCTGGGGGTTAGCTCCTACGAGCAGTACTTC
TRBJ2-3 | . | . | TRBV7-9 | CASSFTADTQYF | TGTGCCAGCAGCTTTACGGCAGATACGCAGTATTTT
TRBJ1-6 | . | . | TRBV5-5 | CASSLGYRDLNSPLHF | TGTGCCAGCAGCTTGGGTTACCGGGACCTCAATTCACCCCTCCACTTT
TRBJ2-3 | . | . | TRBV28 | CASSKGNVIDTQYF | TGTGCCAGCAGTAAAGGGAACGTTATCGATACGCAGTATTTT
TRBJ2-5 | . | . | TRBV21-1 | CASRCSEEQETQYF | TGTGCCAGCAGATGCTCGGAAGAGCAAGAGACCCAGTACTTC
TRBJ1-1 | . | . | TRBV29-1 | CSVESRNTEAFF | TGCAGCGTTGAATCGCGGAACACTGAAGCTTTCTTT
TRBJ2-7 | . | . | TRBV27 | CASSTGYSYEQYF | TGTGCCAGCAGTACCGGCTACTCCTACGAGCAGTACTTC
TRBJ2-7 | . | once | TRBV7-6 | CASSPGPSVSYEQYF | TGTGCCAGCAGCCCTGGGCCTAGCGTTTCCTACGAGCAGTACTTC
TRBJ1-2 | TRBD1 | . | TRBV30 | CAWSWDSINYGYTF | TGTGCCTGGAGTTGGGACAGTATTAACTATGGCTACACCTTC
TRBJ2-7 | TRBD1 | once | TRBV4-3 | CASSAGQGATYEQYF | TGCGCCAGCAGCGCGGGACAGGGGGCGACCTACGAGCAGTACTTC
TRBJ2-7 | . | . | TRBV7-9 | CASSWGVLNEQYF | TGTGCCAGCAGTTGGGGAGTCCTCAACGAGCAGTACTTC
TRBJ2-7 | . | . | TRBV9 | CASSVGGNSYEQYF | TGTGCCAGCAGCGTAGGAGGGAACTCCTACGAGCAGTACTTC
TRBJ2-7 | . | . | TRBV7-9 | CASSSLSDEQYF | TGTGCCAGCAGCTCCCTATCGGACGAGCAGTACTTC
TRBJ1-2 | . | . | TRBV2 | CASSEPDRDYGYTF | TGTGCCAGCAGTGAACCGGACAGAGATTATGGCTACACCTTC
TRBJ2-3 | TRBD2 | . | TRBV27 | CASSFVGVSGGPGDTQYF | TGTGCCAGCAGTTTTGTGGGCGTATCGGGAGGGCCTGGGGATACGCAGTATTTT
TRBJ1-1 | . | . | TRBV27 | CASSLQGTITEAFF | TGTGCCAGCAGTTTGCAGGGTACGATTACTGAAGCTTTCTTT
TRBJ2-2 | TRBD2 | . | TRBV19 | CASSMVAGVTTGELFF | TGTGCCAGTAGTATGGTAGCGGGAGTTACCACCGGGGAGCTGTTTTTT
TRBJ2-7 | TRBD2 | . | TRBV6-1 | CASSELGGTSYEQYF | TGTGCCAGCAGTGAACTGGGGGGGACGTCGTACGAGCAGTACTTC
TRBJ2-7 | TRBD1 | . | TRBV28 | CASRAGTGINEQYF | TGTGCCAGCAGGGCCGGGACAGGGATCAACGAGCAGTACTTC